This is a list of T cell receptor beta chains from one sample in a study of blood T cells in healthy people across ages. TCRdb passed the 5' RACE reads through MiXCR, listing each CDR3 protein once. The data hold more than 650,000 distinct CDR3 sequences, with approximately 22% observed a single time. The sample consisted of blood. The receptors derive from a man between 65 and 85 years old in good health. The CDR3 runs from the conserved cysteine through the conserved F or W. D genes are given only for firm matches. Clone size appears in some rows only: once, few, many, or a class for an expanded clone.

many,TRBJ2-5,21,TRBV5-1,TRBD2,CASSPNLPGLAGLMYQETQYF
few,TRBJ2-3,14,TRBV9,-,CASSVSTNTDTQYF
few,TRBJ1-1,16,TRBV7-2,TRBD1,CASSLAPGGLNTEAFF
-,TRBJ2-3,14,TRBV12-3/TRBV12-4,TRBD2,CASHGAGGPDMQYF
few,TRBJ2-5,15,TRBV7-9,-,CASSFSLDGQETQYF
-,TRBJ2-7,12,TRBV20-1,-,CSAPQGRYEQYF
many,TRBJ2-1,15,TRBV7-2,TRBD2,CASSLGGRDYNEQFF
-,TRBJ1-2,14,TRBV20-1,-,CSARDFGGYYGYTF
-,TRBJ1-2,12,TRBV29-1,-,CSVRVPNYGYTF
-,TRBJ2-5,11,TRBV12-5,-,CASGSQGAQYF
many,TRBJ1-2,14,TRBV29-1,TRBD1,CSVSKGTDNYGYTF